The text below deals with one T cell receptor (beta chain). The antigen remains undetermined. The method was immunoSEQ multiplex PCR; TCRdb's version includes in-frame clones alone and lacks a portion of them. The sample records 72,000 or so clones, around 81% being singletons. Trimming took 1 base from V and 1 from J, leaving 8 bases between them. CDR1 is SGHTA, CDR2 FQGNSA, per germline. This CDR3 has 15 amino acids. The data belong to a study of OX40 agonist ivuxolimab in advanced cancers. Study-level findings and limits: Low normalized T-cell clonal expansion was additionally recorded for some nonresponders. At doses 0.1 to 3.0 mg/kg, CD4+ and CD8+ clones expanded. Partial responders treated at 0.1-3.0 mg/kg exhibited clonal expansion among the lowest measured.

The clonotype was recovered from an adult with an advanced solid tumor such as melanoma, head and neck, liver or kidney cancer. The V and J genes are TRBV7-2 and TRBJ1-5; possibly TRBD1 for D (5 bases). The sequencing here drew on CD4+ or CD8+ T cells sorted from blood, taken in a trial of the OX40 agonist ivuxolimab. CDR3 bases: TGTGCCAGCAGCTTAGAGGGGTTGAGCAATCAGCCCCAGCATTTT. This encodes CASSLEGLSNQPQHF.